The 28 T cell receptor beta chains below were found in one sample sequenced in a study of Ad26.COV2.S vaccination and SARS-CoV-2 variants. Documented treatment: around 19 received Ad26.COV2.S at low or high dose, single or two shots; several received placebo; per-sample allocation not given. Sampling occurred on day 63 after the first vaccine or placebo injection. The protocol was immunoSEQ multiplex PCR, while the TCRdb copy is restricted to in-frame clones and leaves out a portion. This sample yields hundreds of thousands of clones, of which more than 75% are seen a single time; 3% to 4% belongs to the top ten. Sequenced material: peripheral blood, taken in a trial of Ad26.COV2.S vaccine versus placebo. These receptors were collected from a person between 18 and 65 years old who received the Ad26.COV2.S COVID-19 vaccine or a placebo.

V and J are TRBV30 and TRBJ1-6; 9 bases match TRBD1. Germline trimming cut 0 bases from V and 10 bases from J; bases unmatched to any gene: 7. This CDR3 has 15 amino acids. Germline CDR1 and CDR2: GTSNPN and SVGIG (reference sequence). The CDR3 reads CAWSVGTGSRSPLHF. The DNA of the CDR3 is TGTGCCTGGAGTGTGGGGACAGGGTCTAGGTCACCCCTCCACTTT.

V is TRBV6-6 and J is TRBJ2-1, with a possible D match to TRBD2 (6 bases). The CDR3 consists of 12 residues. V was trimmed by 2 bases and J by 7 bases, leaving 6 bases between them. The germline gives CDR1 MNHNY, CDR2 SVGAGI (reference sequence). This CDR3 reads CASSYLANEQFF. As DNA, the CDR3 is TGTGCCAGCAGTTACCTAGCGAATGAGCAGTTCTTC.

This chain joins TRBV25-1 and TRBJ2-7, with TRBD1 matching over 8 bases. The germline gives CDR1 MGHDK, CDR2 SYGVNS. The CDR3 has 14 amino acids. Trimming took 4 bases from V and 2 from J; bases not matched to a gene: 4. The CDR3 nucleotides are TGTGCCAGCAGTGTGTCAGGGGGCACCTACGAGCAGTACTTC. It yields the protein CASSVSGGTYEQYF.

The chain uses TRBV7-2 and TRBJ2-7; 8 bases map to TRBD1. V lost 1 base, J lost 3 bases, and 8 bases stayed unmatched. The germline V gene has CDR1 SGHTA and CDR2 FQGNSA. CDR3 length equals 16 residues. The CDR3 coding sequence is TGTGCCAGCAGCTTAGTGGGGACAGGAAAGATCTACGAGCAGTACTTC. It encodes CASSLVGTGKIYEQYF. The full variable domain, in which reference TRBV7-2 and TRBJ2-7 provide the parts outside the CDR3, is GAGVSQSPSNKVTEKGKDVELRCDPISGHTALYWYRQSLGQGLEFLIYFQGNSAPDKSGLPSDRFSAERTGGSVSTLTIQRTQQEDSAVYLCASSLVGTGKIYEQYFGPGTRLTVT.

The genes are TRBV6-4 and TRBJ2-2; 12 nucleotides line up with TRBD2. Trimming cost V 3 bases and J 8 bases; bases outside gene matches: 4. The germline V gene has CDR1 MRHNA and CDR2 SNTAGT. CDR3 length: 15 amino acids. CDR3 nucleotides: TGTGCCAGCAGTGATCGGACTAGCGGGAAGGGGGAGCTGTTTTTT. This translates into CASSDRTSGKGELFF.

This rearrangement joins TRBV2 to TRBJ2-3; the D is unclear. Trimming left V 5 bases short and J 1 base short, with 10 bases between. This CDR3 contains 14 residues. Germline CDR1 is SNHLY and CDR2 is FYNNEI. Here the CDR3 DNA reads TGTGCCAGCAGTAAAATAGGCGGCACAGATACGCAGTATTTT. Protein product: CASSKIGGTDTQYF.

The CDR3: CASSQLFFDRANYGYTF. The CDR3 nucleotides are TGCGCCAGCAGTCAGCTTTTTTTTGACAGGGCCAACTATGGCTACACCTTC. This rearrangement joins TRBV23-1 to TRBJ1-2; 7 nucleotides line up with TRBD1. TRBV23-1 is an ORF; its function is uncertain. CDR3 length equals 17 residues. With V trimmed by 3 bases and J by 2 bases, 12 bases remained unmatched.

The genes are TRBV7-2 and TRBJ1-1, with D perhaps TRBD1 (5 bases). V lost 5 bases to trimming and J lost 8 bases, with 21 bases between them. The CDR3 spans 15 residues. Per the germline V gene, CDR1 is SGHTA and CDR2 is FQGNSA. The CDR3 bases are TGTGCCAGCAGCCGGTCGACAGTTCCCTCGGTCGAAGCTTTCTTT. Translation: CASSRSTVPSVEAFF.

This chain connects TRBV29-1 to TRBJ1-5; D is undetermined. Germline lookup yields CDR1 SQVTM and CDR2 ANQGSEA. The CDR3 totals 13 residues. Trimming pared 4 bases from V and 7 bases from J, leaving 14 bases between. The CDR3 loop reads CSVGEQLDQPQHF. CDR3 bases: TGCAGCGTTGGTGAACAGTTGGACCAGCCCCAGCATTTT.

The chain is built from TRBV28 and TRBJ2-7, with unresolved D. CDR3 size: 12 residues. From germline, CDR1 is MDHEN and CDR2 SYDVKM. V lost 7 bases and J 1 base, leaving 8 bases between the germline ends. CDR3 protein: CASTGLSYEQYF. In nucleotides, the CDR3 is TGTGCCAGCACGGGCCTTTCCTACGAGCAGTACTTC.

The V gene is TRBV5-1, the J gene TRBJ2-7; possibly TRBD1 for D (6 bases). V lost 5 bases and J 7 bases, leaving 19 bases between the germline ends. This CDR3 is built from 14 residues. The V gene's germline CDR1 is SGHRS and CDR2 YFSETQ. This CDR3 reads CASSLQGQRSEQYF. CDR3 bases: TGCGCCAGCAGTCTTCAAGGACAGCGATCAGAGCAGTACTTC.

This clone was counted only a few times. This chain joins TRBV2 and TRBJ1-2; tentatively, D is TRBD1 (6 bases). Germline CDR1 reads SNHLY; CDR2 reads FYNNEI. The CDR3 runs 13 residues. V lost 5 bases and J lost 4, with 11 bases in between. The CDR3 DNA follows: TGTGCCAGCAGTCTAGGGGGGACCTATGGCTACACCTTC. Translated, it gives CASSLGGTYGYTF. Based on the CDR3 plus reference TRBV2 and TRBJ1-2, the full variable domain is EPEVTQTPSHQVTQMGQEVILRCVPISNHLYFYWYRQILGQKVEFLVSFYNNEISEKSEIFDDQFSVERPDGSNFTLKIRSTKLEDSAMYFCASSLGGTYGYTFGSGTRLTVV.

CDR3 sequence (DNA): TGTGCCAGCAGCCTAGACAGGGGGCTGTATAACACTGAAGCTTTCTTT. It codes for CASSLDRGLYNTEAFF. This chain uses TRBV5-4 with TRBJ1-1; 10 bases are shared with TRBD1. The germline V gene encodes CDR1 SGHNT and CDR2 YYREEE (reference sequence). The junction had 8 bases not matched to a gene; V was cut back by 4 bases and J by 2 bases. The CDR3 extends over 16 amino acids.

In its sample, this clone was seen a few times. The chain couples TRBV20-1 to TRBJ2-7, with 9 bases lining up with TRBD2. The CDR3 extends over 14 amino acids. CDR1 and CDR2 (germline): DFQATT, SNEGSKA (reference sequence). Trimming at V came to 3 bases and at J to 7 bases, leaving 10 bases not matched to a gene. The CDR3 here is CSASPIAGDYEQYF. In nucleotides, the CDR3 is TGCAGTGCTAGTCCCATAGCGGGGGATTATGAGCAGTACTTC.

This chain links TRBV7-2 with TRBJ2-2; no clear D gene. Trimming left V 8 bases short and J 2 bases short, with 15 bases between. CDR1 and CDR2 from the germline V gene are SGHTA and FQGNSA. The CDR3 length is 15 residues. The CDR3 region has the DNA TGTGCCAGCTCCTTTGGTAGATTTAACACCGGGGAGCTGTTTTTT. Translating it yields CASSFGRFNTGELFF.

This chain connects TRBV6-2 or TRBV6-3 to TRBJ1-1, with D unresolved. The V end was cut by 5 bases, the J end by 0 bases, with 16 bases between. The CDR3 has 16 amino acids. Germline-derived CDR1 and CDR2 are MNHEY and SVGEGT. The chain's CDR3 is CASSPRYSGMNTEAFF. CDR3 coding DNA: TGTGCCAGCAGTCCCCGATACAGTGGGATGAACACTGAAGCTTTCTTT.

This clone was seen once. The chain combines TRBV6-6 with TRBJ2-5, with TRBD2 matching 14 bases. Losses at the gene ends were 5 bases for V and 1 base for J; bases not matched to a gene: 12. Per the germline V gene, CDR1 is MNHNY and CDR2 is SVGAGI (reference sequence). The CDR3 loop spans 19 amino acids. CDR3 in amino acids: CASSRKGTSGSGFQETQYF. CDR3 in DNA: TGTGCCAGCAGTCGGAAAGGGACTAGCGGGAGTGGGTTCCAAGAGACCCAGTACTTC.

The CDR3 sequence: CASSQGPLTGYLFF. The CDR3 coding sequence is TGTGCCAGCAGCCAAGGCCCCCTCACGGGATACTTGTTCTTC. The chain joins TRBV3-1 (or the pseudogene TRBV3-2) to TRBJ2-1; D might be TRBD2 (5 bases). Germline-derived CDR1 and CDR2 are LGHDT and YNNKEL (reference sequence). V was clipped by 1 base and J by 15 bases, with 19 bases between them. The CDR3 is 14 amino acids.

V usage is TRBV10-2 and J usage is TRBJ2-2; TRBD2 matches at 8 bases. The CDR3 runs to 13 residues. V lost 7 bases and J lost 4; bases outside the gene matches: 2. CDR1 and CDR2 (germline): WSHSY, SAAADI. The CDR3 bases are TGCGCCAGCAAAAGCGGGAGCACCGGGGAGCTGTTTTTT. It yields the protein CASKSGSTGELFF.

This chain joins TRBV6-5 and TRBJ2-2; 10 bases are a match to TRBD2. CDR1 is MNHEY, CDR2 SVGAGI, per germline. The CDR3 is made up of 16 amino acids. J was trimmed by 6 bases and V by 0 bases; bases with no gene match: 4. The CDR3 DNA reads as TGTGCCAGCAGTTACTCGATAGCGGGAGGTCCCGGGGAGCTGTTTTTT. This encodes CASSYSIAGGPGELFF.

The J gene is TRBJ2-7, the V gene TRBV5-4, with a weak D call TRBD2 (7 bases). Germline V gene data show CDR1 as SGHNT and CDR2 as YYREEE (reference sequence). The CDR3 loop spans 14 amino acids. V was clipped by 9 bases and J by 5 bases, with 21 bases between them. CDR3 DNA sequence: TGTGCCACTACGTGGGGGGGCCAGCGCAACGAGCAGTACTTC. This codes for CATTWGGQRNEQYF.

The CDR3, as DNA: TGTGCCAGCAGCAGCGGAGGGGGGAACTATGGCTACACCTTC. Residues: CASSSGGGNYGYTF. The chain carries TRBV6-5 and TRBJ1-2; a possible D gene is TRBD1 (6 bases). This CDR3 has 14 amino acids. Germline V lookup: CDR1 MNHEY, CDR2 SVGAGI. V lost 6 bases and J 2 bases, leaving 13 bases between the germline ends.

This sequence joins TRBV5-1 and TRBJ2-2; tentatively, D is TRBD1 or TRBD2 (5 bases each). Germline V gene data show CDR1 as SGHRS and CDR2 as YFSETQ. The CDR3 runs 16 residues. V lost 0 bases to trimming and J lost 4 bases, with 13 bases between them. CDR3 sequence: CASSLAPGPGTGELFF. In nucleotides, the CDR3 is TGCGCCAGCAGCTTGGCCCCGGGGCCGGGCACCGGGGAGCTGTTTTTT.

The chain recombines TRBV27 with TRBJ2-7, with a tentative D call TRBD2 (5 bases). The germline V gene encodes CDR1 MNHEY and CDR2 SMNVEV (reference sequence). The CDR3 is 15 residues long. The V end was cut by 6 bases, the J end by 1 base, with 16 bases between. The CDR3 DNA reads TGTGCCAGCAGGGAAACTAGTTTGGGGTCCTACGAGCAGTACTTC. Its translation is CASRETSLGSYEQYF.

The genes are TRBV5-1 and TRBJ2-3, with 9 bases matching TRBD2. CDR3 length: 16 amino acids. The V segment lost 4 bases and the J segment 4 bases; nucleotides outside the gene matches: 10. Germline V gene data show CDR1 as SGHRS and CDR2 as YFSETQ. The CDR3 nucleotides are TGCGCCAGCAGCATGGACGGGACTAGCAGAGCAGATACGCAGTATTTT. As protein: CASSMDGTSRADTQYF.

The CDR3 region has the DNA TGCGCCAGCAGCTTGGCCCAGGGGGGGCGGGATACGCAGTATTTT. The encoded protein is CASSLAQGGRDTQYF. This rearrangement joins TRBV5-1 to TRBJ2-3; D could derive from TRBD1 or TRBD2 (7 bases each). The CDR3 contains 15 residues. V dropped 0 bases and J dropped 6 bases, with 14 bases sitting between them. The V gene's germline CDR1 is SGHRS and CDR2 YFSETQ. Together with reference TRBV5-1 and TRBJ2-3, the CDR3 gives the full variable domain: KAGVTQTPRYLIKTRGQQVTLSCSPISGHRSVSWYQQTPGQGLQFLFEYFSETQRNKGNFPGRFSGRQFSNSRSEMNVSTLELGDSALYLCASSLAQGGRDTQYFGPGTRLTVL.

V is TRBV10-1 and J is TRBJ2-3; 10 nucleotides align to TRBD2. Trimming cost V 2 bases and J 3 bases; bases outside gene matches: 2. This CDR3 contains 15 residues. Germline-derived CDR1 and CDR2 are WNHNN and SYGVQD (reference sequence). In DNA form, the CDR3 reads TGCGCCAGCAGTGAGACTAGCGGGGTGACAGATACGCAGTATTTT. This translates into CASSETSGVTDTQYF.

J is TRBJ1-4 and V is TRBV19; TRBD1 agrees at 7 bases. Germline values: CDR1 LNHDA, CDR2 SQIVND (reference sequence). The CDR3 contains 14 residues. After removal of 5 bases from V and 8 bases from J, the junction contained 8 bases not matched to a gene. CDR3 residues: CASSDDRAGEKLFF. The CDR3 DNA follows: TGTGCCAGTAGTGATGACAGGGCGGGAGAAAAACTGTTTTTT.